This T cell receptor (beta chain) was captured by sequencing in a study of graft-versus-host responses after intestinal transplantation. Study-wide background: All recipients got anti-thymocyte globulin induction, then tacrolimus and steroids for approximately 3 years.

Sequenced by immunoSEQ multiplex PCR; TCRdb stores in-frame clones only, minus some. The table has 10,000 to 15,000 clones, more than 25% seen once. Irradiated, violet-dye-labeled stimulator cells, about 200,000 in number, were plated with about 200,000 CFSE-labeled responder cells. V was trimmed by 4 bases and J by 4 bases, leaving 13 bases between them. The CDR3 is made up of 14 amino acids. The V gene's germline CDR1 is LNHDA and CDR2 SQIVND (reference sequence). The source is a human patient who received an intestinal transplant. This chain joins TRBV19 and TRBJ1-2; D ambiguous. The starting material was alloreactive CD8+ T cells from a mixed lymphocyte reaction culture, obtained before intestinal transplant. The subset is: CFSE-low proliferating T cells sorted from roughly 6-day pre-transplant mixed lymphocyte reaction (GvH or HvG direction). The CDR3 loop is CASSRWVGGYGYTF. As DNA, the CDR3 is TGTGCCAGTAGTAGATGGGTCGGAGGCTATGGCTACACCTTC.